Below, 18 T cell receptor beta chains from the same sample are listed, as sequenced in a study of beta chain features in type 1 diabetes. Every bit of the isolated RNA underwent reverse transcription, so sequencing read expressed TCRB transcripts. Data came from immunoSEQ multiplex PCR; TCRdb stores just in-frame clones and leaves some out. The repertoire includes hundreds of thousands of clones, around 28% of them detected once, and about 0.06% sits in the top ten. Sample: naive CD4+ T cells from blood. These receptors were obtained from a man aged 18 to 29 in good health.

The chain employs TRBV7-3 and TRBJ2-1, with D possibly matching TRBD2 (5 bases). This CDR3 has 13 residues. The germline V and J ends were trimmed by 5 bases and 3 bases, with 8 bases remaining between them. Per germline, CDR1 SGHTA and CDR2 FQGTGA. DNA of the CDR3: TGTGCCAGCAGCGCCGGAGGCTACAATGAGCAGTTCTTC. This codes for CASSAGGYNEQFF.

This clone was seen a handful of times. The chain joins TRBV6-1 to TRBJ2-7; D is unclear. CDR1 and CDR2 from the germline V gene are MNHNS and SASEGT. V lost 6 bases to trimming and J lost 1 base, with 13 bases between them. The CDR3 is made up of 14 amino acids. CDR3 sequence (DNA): TGTGCCAGCAGGGGGTCGGCCGGGTCCTACGAGCAGTACTTC. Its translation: CASRGSAGSYEQYF.

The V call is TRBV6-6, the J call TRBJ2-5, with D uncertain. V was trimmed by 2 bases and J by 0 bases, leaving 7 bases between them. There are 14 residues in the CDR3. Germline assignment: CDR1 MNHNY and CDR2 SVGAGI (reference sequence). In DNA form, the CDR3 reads TGTGCCAGCAGTTACGCCAGGTACCAAGAGACCCAGTACTTC. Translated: CASSYARYQETQYF.

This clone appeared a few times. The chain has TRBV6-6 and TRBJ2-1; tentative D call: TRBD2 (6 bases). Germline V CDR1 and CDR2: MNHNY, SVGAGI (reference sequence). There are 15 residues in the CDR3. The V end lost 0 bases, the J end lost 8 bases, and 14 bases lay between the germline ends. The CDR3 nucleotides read TGTGCCAGCAGTTACTCGTCCGGGAGAGGCGATGAGCAGTTCTTC. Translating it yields CASSYSSGRGDEQFF.

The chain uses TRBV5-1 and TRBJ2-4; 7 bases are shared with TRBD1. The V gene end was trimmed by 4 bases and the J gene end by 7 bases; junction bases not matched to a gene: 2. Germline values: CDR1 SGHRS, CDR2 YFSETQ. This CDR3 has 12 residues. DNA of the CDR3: TGCGCCAGCAGCGAACAGGGGAACATTCAGTACTTC. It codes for CASSEQGNIQYF.

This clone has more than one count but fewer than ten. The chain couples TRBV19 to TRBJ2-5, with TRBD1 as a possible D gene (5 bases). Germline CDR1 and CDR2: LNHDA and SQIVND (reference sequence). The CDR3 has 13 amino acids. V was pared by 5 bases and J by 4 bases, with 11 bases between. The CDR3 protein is CASSPQGRETQYF. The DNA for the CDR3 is TGTGCCAGTAGTCCTCAGGGTAGAGAGACCCAGTACTTC.

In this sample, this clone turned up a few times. In nucleotides, the CDR3 is TGCAGTGCTAGACACAATGAGCAGTTCTTC. This gives the protein CSARHNEQFF. The V gene is TRBV20-1, the J gene TRBJ2-1; unclear D gene. V was cut by 2 bases and J by 5 bases, with 1 base left in between. Germline CDR1 DFQATT, CDR2 SNEGSKA (reference sequence). The CDR3 contains 10 residues.

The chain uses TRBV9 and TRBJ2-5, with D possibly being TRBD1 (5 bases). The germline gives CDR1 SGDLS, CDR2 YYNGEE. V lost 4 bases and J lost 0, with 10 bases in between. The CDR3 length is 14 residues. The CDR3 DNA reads TGTGCCAGCAGCCTACAGGAGAACCAAGAGACCCAGTACTTC. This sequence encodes CASSLQENQETQYF.

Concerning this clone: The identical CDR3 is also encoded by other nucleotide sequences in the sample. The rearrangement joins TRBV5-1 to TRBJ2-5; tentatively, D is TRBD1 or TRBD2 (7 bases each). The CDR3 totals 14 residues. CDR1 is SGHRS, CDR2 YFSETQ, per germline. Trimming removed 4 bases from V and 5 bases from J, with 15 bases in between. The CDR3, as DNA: TGCGCCAGCAGCCCGGGGACAGCGGGGGAGACCCAGTACTTC. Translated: CASSPGTAGETQYF.

In DNA, the CDR3 is TGTGCCAGCAGCCGGGCTCCTGCCACCTACGAGCAGTACTTC. The encoded protein is CASSRAPATYEQYF. The rearrangement links TRBV11-1 to TRBJ2-7; D ambiguous. This CDR3 region has 14 residues. V was trimmed by 5 bases and J by 2 bases, leaving 13 bases between them. From germline, CDR1 is SGHAT and CDR2 FQDESV (reference sequence).

The CDR3 bases are TGCAGCGTTGAAAGCCAGGGGCAAGAGACCCAGTACTTC. Translated: CSVESQGQETQYF. The chain links TRBV29-1 to TRBJ2-5; D may be TRBD1 (6 bases). CDR3 length equals 13 residues. V dropped 2 bases and J dropped 2 bases, with 9 bases sitting between them. The germline gives CDR1 SQVTM, CDR2 ANQGSEA.

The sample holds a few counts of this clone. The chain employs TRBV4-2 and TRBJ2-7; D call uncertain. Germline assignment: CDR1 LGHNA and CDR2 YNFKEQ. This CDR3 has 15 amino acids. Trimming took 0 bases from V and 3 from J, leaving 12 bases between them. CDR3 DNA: TGTGCCAGCAGCCAAGATTCCACGGTCCGCTACGAGCAGTACTTC. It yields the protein CASSQDSTVRYEQYF.

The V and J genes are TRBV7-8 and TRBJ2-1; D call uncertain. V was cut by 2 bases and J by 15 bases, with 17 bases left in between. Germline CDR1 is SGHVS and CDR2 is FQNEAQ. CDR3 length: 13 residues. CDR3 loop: CASSLNPPAVGFF. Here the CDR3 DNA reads TGTGCCAGCAGCTTAAATCCCCCGGCCGTTGGGTTCTTC.

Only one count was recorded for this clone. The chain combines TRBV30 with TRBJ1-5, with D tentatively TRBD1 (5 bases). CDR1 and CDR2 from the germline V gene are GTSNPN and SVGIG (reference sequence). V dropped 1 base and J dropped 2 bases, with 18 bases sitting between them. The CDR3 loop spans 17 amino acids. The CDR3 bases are TGTGCCTGGAGTGCTCCGACTGGGGCATTTGGCAATCAGCCCCAGCATTTT. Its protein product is CAWSAPTGAFGNQPQHF.

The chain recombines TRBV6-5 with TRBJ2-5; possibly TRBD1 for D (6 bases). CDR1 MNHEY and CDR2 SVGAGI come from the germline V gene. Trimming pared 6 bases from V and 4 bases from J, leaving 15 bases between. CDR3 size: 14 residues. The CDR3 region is CASSRQASPETQYF. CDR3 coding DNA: TGTGCCAGCAGCCGACAGGCGTCCCCAGAGACCCAGTACTTC.

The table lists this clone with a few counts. CDR3 loop: CASSQSGQLAKNIQYF. The CDR3 DNA sequence: TGCGCCAGCAGTCAATCGGGACAGCTAGCCAAAAACATTCAGTACTTC. The V call is TRBV23-1, the J call TRBJ2-4; 7 bases match TRBD1. TRBV23-1 is filed as an ORF, its function uncertain. The CDR3 sequence is 16 residues long. The ends lost 0 bases at V and 0 bases at J; junction bases unmatched: 2.

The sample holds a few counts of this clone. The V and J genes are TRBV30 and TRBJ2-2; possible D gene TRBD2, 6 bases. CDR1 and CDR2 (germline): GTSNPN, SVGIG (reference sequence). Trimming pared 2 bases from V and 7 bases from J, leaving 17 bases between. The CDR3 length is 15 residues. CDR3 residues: CAWSPTMTSVGELFF. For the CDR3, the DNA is TGTGCCTGGAGTCCCACGATGACTAGTGTCGGGGAGCTGTTTTTT.

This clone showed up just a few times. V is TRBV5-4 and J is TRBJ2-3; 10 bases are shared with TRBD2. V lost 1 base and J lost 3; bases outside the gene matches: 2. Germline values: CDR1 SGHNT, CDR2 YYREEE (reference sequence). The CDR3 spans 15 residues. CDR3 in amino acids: CASSLQLAGTDTQYF. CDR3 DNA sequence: TGTGCCAGCAGCTTGCAACTAGCGGGAACAGATACGCAGTATTTT.